The clone carrying this T cell receptor beta chain has only a few counts. The sample is drawn from a study of regulatory T cells in long-lasting Graves disease. Time point defined: newly diagnosed GD, antithyroid drugs for less than 3 months. RNA from PBMCs was the source of the TCR library. Arm-PCR of CDR3 regions with iRepertoire HTBI primers generated TCR beta libraries. Each CDR3 protein gets one entry after TCRdb re-called the multiplex PCR reads with MiXCR. The sample gives about 560,000 distinct CDR3 sequences, about 16% of which show up once; approximately 12% is in the top ten. The V end was cut by 4 bases, the J end by 10 bases, with 13 bases between. CDR3 length: 13 residues. The same sample was also studied in work on T cells in Graves' hyperthyroidism and ophthalmopathy.

This receptor was obtained from a man between 18 and 35 years old with Graves disease. The gene calls are TRBV12-3 or TRBV12-4 and TRBJ2-2; D gene unclear. Sequenced material: peripheral blood mononuclear cells (PBMCs), taken at new diagnosis, from a patient treated with antithyroid drugs. The CDR3 protein is CASSSPLVEELFF. The CDR3 DNA is TGTGCCAGCAGTTCCCCGTTGGTCGAGGAGCTGTTTTTT.